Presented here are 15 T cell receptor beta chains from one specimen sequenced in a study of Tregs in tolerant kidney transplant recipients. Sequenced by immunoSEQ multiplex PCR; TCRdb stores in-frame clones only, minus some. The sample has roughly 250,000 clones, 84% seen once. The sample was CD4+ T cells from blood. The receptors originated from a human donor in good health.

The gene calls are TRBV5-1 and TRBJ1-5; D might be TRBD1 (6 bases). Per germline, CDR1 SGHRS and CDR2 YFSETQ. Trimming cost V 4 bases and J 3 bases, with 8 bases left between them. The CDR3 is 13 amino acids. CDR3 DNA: TGCGCCAGCAGCCGGGACAACAATCAGCCCCAGCATTTT. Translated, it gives CASSRDNNQPQHF.

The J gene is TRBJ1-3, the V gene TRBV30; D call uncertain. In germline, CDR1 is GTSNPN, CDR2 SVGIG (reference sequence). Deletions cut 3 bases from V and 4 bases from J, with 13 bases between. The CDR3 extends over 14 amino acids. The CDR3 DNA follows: TGTGCCTGGAGGGGCCGGGGAGAAGGAAACACCATATATTTT. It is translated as CAWRGRGEGNTIYF.

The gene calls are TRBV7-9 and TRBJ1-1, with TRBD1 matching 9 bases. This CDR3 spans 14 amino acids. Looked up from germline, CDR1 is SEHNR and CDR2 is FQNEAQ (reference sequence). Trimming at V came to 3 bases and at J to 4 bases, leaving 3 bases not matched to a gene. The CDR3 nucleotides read TGTGCCAGCAGCTTGGAGACAGGGGGCACTGAAGCTTTCTTT. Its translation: CASSLETGGTEAFF.

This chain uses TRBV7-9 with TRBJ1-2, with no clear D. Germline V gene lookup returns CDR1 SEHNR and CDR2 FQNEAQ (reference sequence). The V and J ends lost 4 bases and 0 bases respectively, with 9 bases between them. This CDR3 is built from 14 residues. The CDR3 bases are TGTGCCAGCAGCTCCGGGAGGGCTAACTATGGCTACACCTTC. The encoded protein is CASSSGRANYGYTF. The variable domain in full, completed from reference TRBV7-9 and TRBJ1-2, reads DTGVSQNPRHKITKRGQNVTFRCDPISEHNRLYWYRQTLGQGPEFLTYFQNEAQLEKSRLLSDRFSAERPKGSFSTLEIQRTEQGDSAMYLCASSSGRANYGYTFGSGTRLTVV.

DNA for the CDR3: TGCGCCAGCAGTACCCTAGGGTACAATCAGCCCCAGCATTTT. This translates into CASSTLGYNQPQHF. The gene calls are TRBV10-2 and TRBJ1-5; no clear D gene. The CDR3 length is 14 residues. The V end was cut by 5 bases, the J end by 3 bases, with 11 bases between. Germline V gene data show CDR1 as WSHSY and CDR2 as SAAADI.

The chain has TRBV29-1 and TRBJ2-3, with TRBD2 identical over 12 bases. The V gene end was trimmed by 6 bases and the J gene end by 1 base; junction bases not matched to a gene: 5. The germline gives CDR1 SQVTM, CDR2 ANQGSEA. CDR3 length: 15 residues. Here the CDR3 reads CSVERLAGGTDTQYF. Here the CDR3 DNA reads TGCAGCGTGGAGAGACTAGCGGGGGGCACAGATACGCAGTATTTT.

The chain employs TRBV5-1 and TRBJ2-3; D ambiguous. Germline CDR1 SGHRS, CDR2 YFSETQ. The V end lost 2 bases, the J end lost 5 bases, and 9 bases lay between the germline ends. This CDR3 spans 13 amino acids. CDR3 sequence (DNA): TGCGCCAGCAGCTTAAAGGGTATAGATACGCAGTATTTT. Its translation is CASSLKGIDTQYF.

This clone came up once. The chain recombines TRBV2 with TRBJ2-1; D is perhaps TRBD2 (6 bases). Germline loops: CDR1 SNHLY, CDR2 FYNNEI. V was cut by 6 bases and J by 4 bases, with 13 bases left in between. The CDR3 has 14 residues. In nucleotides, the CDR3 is TGTGCCAGCAGGTTACTAGCAGATTACAATGAGCAGTTCTTC. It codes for CASRLLADYNEQFF.

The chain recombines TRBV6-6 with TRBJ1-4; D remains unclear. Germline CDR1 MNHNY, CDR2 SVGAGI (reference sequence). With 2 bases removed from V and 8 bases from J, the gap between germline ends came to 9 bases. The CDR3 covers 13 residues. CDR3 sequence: CASSYTEPEKLFF. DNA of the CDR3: TGTGCCAGCAGTTACACGGAACCCGAAAAACTGTTTTTT.

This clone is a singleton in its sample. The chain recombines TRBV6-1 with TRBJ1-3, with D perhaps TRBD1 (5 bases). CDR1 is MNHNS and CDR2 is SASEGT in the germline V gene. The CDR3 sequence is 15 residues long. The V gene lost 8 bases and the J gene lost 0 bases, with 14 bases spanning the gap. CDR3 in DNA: TGTGCCAGCTGTCGGGACCGATACTCTGGAAACACCATATATTTT. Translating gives CASCRDRYSGNTIYF.

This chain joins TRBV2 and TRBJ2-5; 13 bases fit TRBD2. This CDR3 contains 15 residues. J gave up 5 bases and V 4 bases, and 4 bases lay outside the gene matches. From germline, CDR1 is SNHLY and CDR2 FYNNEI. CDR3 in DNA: TGTGCCAGCAGTGGGGGACTAGCGGGATATGAGACCCAGTACTTC. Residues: CASSGGLAGYETQYF.

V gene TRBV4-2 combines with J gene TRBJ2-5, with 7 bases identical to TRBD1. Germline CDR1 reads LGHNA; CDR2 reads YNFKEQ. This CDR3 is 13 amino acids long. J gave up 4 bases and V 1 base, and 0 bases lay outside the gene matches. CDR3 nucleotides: TGTGCCAGCAGCCAAGGACAGGGAGAGACCCAGTACTTC. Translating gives CASSQGQGETQYF.

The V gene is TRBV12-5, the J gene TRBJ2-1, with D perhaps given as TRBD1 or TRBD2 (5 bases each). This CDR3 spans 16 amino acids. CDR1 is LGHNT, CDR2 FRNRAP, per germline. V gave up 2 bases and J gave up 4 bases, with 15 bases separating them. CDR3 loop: CASGLFVGDQYNEQFF. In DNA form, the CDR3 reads TGTGCTAGTGGTTTGTTCGTCGGGGACCAATACAATGAGCAGTTCTTC.

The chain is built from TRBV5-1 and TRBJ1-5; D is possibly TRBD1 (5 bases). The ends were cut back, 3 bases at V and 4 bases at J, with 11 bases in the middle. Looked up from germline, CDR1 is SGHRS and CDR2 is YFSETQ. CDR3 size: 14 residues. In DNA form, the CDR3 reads TGCGCCAGCAGCTCCGGGACGGGGAATCAGCCCCAGCATTTT. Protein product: CASSSGTGNQPQHF.

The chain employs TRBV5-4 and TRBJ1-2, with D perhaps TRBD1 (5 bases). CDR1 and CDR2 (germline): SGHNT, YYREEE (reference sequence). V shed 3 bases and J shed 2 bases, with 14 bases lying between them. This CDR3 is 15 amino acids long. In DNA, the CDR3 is TGTGCCAGCAGCTCTCGACTACAGGAGAACTATGGCTACACCTTC. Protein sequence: CASSSRLQENYGYTF.